Described below is a single T cell receptor beta chain sequence and its context. Its antigen remains unknown. The record originates from a study of cytomegalovirus exposure and HLA in healthy donors. Across the whole study: Of roughly 400 genotyped donors, 81% grouped in the Caucasian-associated ancestry cluster.

The study's findings and limits: Analyzed later, association rates of TCRs varied across HLA loci, with DRB1 most and HLA-C fewest. TCR beta sequences reportedly predicted the HLA-A and HLA-B alleles of most subjects accurately. Reports credit the classifier with highly specific, highly sensitive diagnosis of cytomegalovirus status.

60 Vbeta and 13 Jbeta primers were used in PCR. Sequenced by immunoSEQ multiplex PCR; TCRdb stores in-frame clones only, minus some. Among about 87,000 clones, 65% to 75% were seen once, and the ten largest hold approximately 20%. Germline values: CDR1 SGHAT, CDR2 FQDESV (reference sequence). This CDR3 region has 14 residues. Trimming at V came to 4 bases and at J to 2 bases, leaving 4 bases not matched to a gene. Sequenced sample: PBMCs. This receptor was taken from a young man in good health and CMV-seropositive. The chain combines TRBV11-1 with TRBJ1-1; 7 bases align to TRBD1. CDR3: CASSSDRVNTEAFF. The CDR3 DNA reads TGTGCCAGCAGCTCCGACAGGGTAAACACTGAAGCTTTCTTT.